Sequencing of this T cell receptor beta chain was carried out in a study of blood T cell repertoires in COVID-19. The length of the CDR3 is 14 residues. V gave up 4 bases and J gave up 5 bases; unmatched junction bases: 7. The germline gives CDR1 SGHRS, CDR2 YFSETQ. This clone was observed a few times. Authors' methods: Nucleated cell number was recorded as an estimate derived from reference gene primer amplification. Sequenced by immunoSEQ multiplex PCR; TCRdb stores in-frame clones only, minus some. That table supplies the V and J calls and clone size; D and trimming were determined from the DNA. The sample lists fewer than 350,000 clones, more than 80% occurring once.

The V call is TRBV5-1, the J call TRBJ2-7; 9 bases fit TRBD1. The sequenced material came from peripheral blood. The sequence was collected from a woman aged 25 to 45 with COVID-19, enrolled during active disease. CDR3 nucleotides: TGCGCCAGCAGCGTGGGACAGGGAGGCCACGAGCAGTACTTC. Its protein is CASSVGQGGHEQYF.